This passage covers 9 T cell receptor beta chains from one sample sequenced in a study of early stage breast cancer tumors. Only in-frame clones appear in the TCRdb table, and some are missing; sequencing was by immunoSEQ multiplex PCR. The table shows roughly 25,000 clones, with roughly two thirds occurring only once. Material for sequencing was breast tumor tissue. All receptors come from a person in their sixties or seventies with breast cancer.

This clone occurred a few times. This rearrangement joins TRBV7-8 to TRBJ2-5; D perhaps matches TRBD2 (6 bases). The CDR3 sequence is 16 residues long. In germline, CDR1 is SGHVS, CDR2 FQNEAQ. V dropped 5 bases and J dropped 0 bases, with 16 bases sitting between them. The CDR3 DNA reads as TGTGCCAGCAGCCCCTGGACTAACGATTACCAAGAGACCCAGTACTTC. Translating gives CASSPWTNDYQETQYF.

Only a few counts were recorded for this clone. The chain uses TRBV19 and TRBJ2-3, with 7 bases that match TRBD1. The CDR3 extends over 13 amino acids. With 5 bases clipped from V and 7 bases from J, the junction kept 6 bases outside the gene matches. The germline V gene encodes CDR1 LNHDA and CDR2 SQIVND (reference sequence). The CDR3 sequence is CASSVTGPNTQYF. Here the CDR3 DNA reads TGTGCCAGTAGTGTGACAGGGCCCAATACGCAGTATTTT.

The J gene is TRBJ2-3, the V gene TRBV4-3; 12 nucleotides line up with TRBD2. CDR3 length: 20 residues. Per germline, CDR1 LGHNA and CDR2 YSLEER. V dropped 0 bases and J dropped 3; count of bases not matched to a gene: 13. The CDR3 coding sequence is TGCGCCAGCAGCCAAGAGGCCTACAGACTAGCGGGAGTGGGGACAGATACGCAGTATTTT. It specifies CASSQEAYRLAGVGTDTQYF.

The chain is built from TRBV7-2 and TRBJ2-5; 10 bases fit TRBD2. CDR1 and CDR2 from the germline V gene are SGHTA and FQGNSA. The V gene end was trimmed by 2 bases and the J gene end by 4 bases; junction bases not matched to a gene: 4. This CDR3 comprises 15 residues. The CDR3 nucleotides read TGTGCCAGCAGCTTACTAGCGGGAGAGGGAGAGACCCAGTACTTC. This codes for CASSLLAGEGETQYF.

This clone was recorded once. This chain links TRBV7-2 with TRBJ2-1, with a weak D call TRBD2 (6 bases). V lost 2 bases and J lost 2, with 10 bases in between. Per germline, CDR1 SGHTA and CDR2 FQGNSA. The CDR3 contains 15 residues. CDR3 amino acids: CASSLPGAAYNEQFF. In nucleotides, the CDR3 is TGTGCCAGCAGCTTACCGGGAGCGGCCTACAATGAGCAGTTCTTC.

This chain connects TRBV14 to TRBJ2-3; no firm D call. With 1 base removed from V and 2 bases from J, the gap between germline ends came to 13 bases. Germline lookup yields CDR1 SGHDN and CDR2 FVKESK. The CDR3 loop spans 16 amino acids. The CDR3 coding sequence is TGTGCCAGCAGCCAAGGCCCCTACCATTACACAGATACGCAGTATTTT. The encoded protein is CASSQGPYHYTDTQYF.

This chain uses TRBV5-1 with TRBJ2-5, with TRBD2 identical over 7 bases. V lost 4 bases and J lost 5; bases outside the gene matches: 11. The germline V gene encodes CDR1 SGHRS and CDR2 YFSETQ. This CDR3 comprises 15 residues. The CDR3 sequence: CASSTQRGPGETQYF. CDR3 DNA sequence: TGCGCCAGCAGCACCCAGCGGGGCCCCGGGGAGACCCAGTACTTC.

The V and J genes are TRBV27 and TRBJ1-5; D is ambiguous. The CDR3 is made up of 15 amino acids. CDR1 and CDR2 (germline): MNHEY, SMNVEV (reference sequence). Trimming removed 0 bases from V and 3 bases from J, with 9 bases in between. The CDR3 DNA sequence: TGTGCCAGCAGTTTATCGACCGACTTCAATCAGCCCCAGCATTTT. It is translated as CASSLSTDFNQPQHF.

CDR3 amino acids: CASSESRLGDEQYF. CDR3 nucleotide sequence: TGCGCCAGCAGTGAGTCTCGACTAGGGGACGAGCAGTACTTC. The genes are TRBV10-1 and TRBJ2-7, with a tentative D call TRBD2 (6 bases). This CDR3 has 14 amino acids. The germline V gene has CDR1 WNHNN and CDR2 SYGVQD (reference sequence). The ends were cut back, 0 bases at V and 5 bases at J, with 11 bases in the middle.